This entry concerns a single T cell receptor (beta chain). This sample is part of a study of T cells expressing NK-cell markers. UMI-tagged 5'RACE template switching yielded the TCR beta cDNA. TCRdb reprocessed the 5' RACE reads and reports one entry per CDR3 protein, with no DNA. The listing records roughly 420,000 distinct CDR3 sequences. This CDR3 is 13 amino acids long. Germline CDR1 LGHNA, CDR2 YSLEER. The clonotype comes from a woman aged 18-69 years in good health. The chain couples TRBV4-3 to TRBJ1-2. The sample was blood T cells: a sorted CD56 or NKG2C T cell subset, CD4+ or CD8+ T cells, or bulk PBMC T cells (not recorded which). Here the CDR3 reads CASSQDGVDGYTF.